In this sample, the clone carrying this T cell receptor beta chain turned up many times. Its antigen is as yet unknown. Samples came from axillary lymph nodes draining the breast cancer. TCRdb ran MiXCR on the multiplex PCR reads and lists one entry per CDR3 protein. There are 83,000 or so distinct CDR3 sequences in the sample; approximately 19% occur only once, and approximately 2.5% lies in the top ten. This CDR3 contains 16 residues. CDR1 KGHDR and CDR2 SFDVKD come from the germline V gene. The V gene lost 5 bases and the J gene lost 4 bases, with 19 bases spanning the gap. The sample belongs to a study of breast tumors, draining lymph nodes, adjacent tissues. Study-wide points: The data were judged consistent with most tumor T cells coming from lymph node and expanding in tumor. Tumor and nontumor repertoires were significantly more similar in luminal-like than in basal-like breast cancer. Tumor TCR diversity was below lymph nodes but above nontumor tissue.

This sequence originates from a female donor with breast cancer. Some clones in this sample may be carry-over from other donors' samples. The chain couples TRBV24-1 to TRBJ2-5, with D perhaps TRBD1 or TRBD2 (5 bases each). Sequencing was carried out using axillary lymph node tissue. CDR3 DNA sequence: TGTGCCACCAGTGGAGGTTCAGAGGATGGGGGAGAGACCCAGTACTTC. As protein: CATSGGSEDGGETQYF.